The TCR beta chain described here comes from a study of graft-versus-host responses after intestinal transplantation. In the study overall: Grafts that recipients had were multivisceral, liver-intestinal, or isolated intestinal transplants. Anti-thymocyte globulin served as induction for all recipients, who then took tacrolimus and steroids for about 3 years.

As to this clone: Antigen unknown. This CDR3 is also generated by other DNA sequences in the sample.

Profiled with immunoSEQ multiplex PCR; TCRdb holds only in-frame clones, not every one. The sample has roughly 120,000 clones, over 80% seen once; the top ten hold roughly 0.12%. After removal of 2 bases from V and 4 bases from J, the junction contained 2 bases not matched to a gene. Germline values: CDR1 SGHRS, CDR2 YFSETQ. The CDR3 sequence is 13 residues long. This clonotype was obtained from a human donor who received an intestinal transplant. The input for sequencing was unstimulated CD4+ T cells sorted from spleen or lymph node cells, taken before intestinal transplant. The chain links TRBV5-1 to TRBJ2-5; 7 bases line up with TRBD2. This CDR3 is CASSFGGGETQYF. In nucleotides, the CDR3 is TGCGCCAGCAGCTTCGGCGGGGGAGAGACCCAGTACTTC.